The present entry profiles one T cell receptor beta chain with its context. Its specificity is unknown. Produced via immunoSEQ multiplex PCR; TCRdb's table is partial and in-frame only. This sample has about 24,000 clones, with roughly 90% found just once. The V gene's germline CDR1 is SGHAT and CDR2 FQNNGV. V gave up 2 bases and J gave up 8 bases; unmatched junction bases: 7. The CDR3 length is 14 residues. This entry is derived from a study of T cells in localized non-small cell lung cancer. Study findings and constraints: Longer overall survival was associated with a higher density of T cells in the blood. Adjacent lung tissue had a median around 57 of the top 100 clones found in the tumor.

This clonotype originated in a woman aged 35 to 75 with stage I lung adenocarcinoma. The sequenced sample was peripheral blood, obtained before any cancer treatment. The chain has TRBV11-2 and TRBJ1-2, with TRBD1 matching over 8 bases. CDR3 DNA sequence: TGTGCCAGCAGCTTACCCCAGGGGGCGGGGGGCTACACCTTC. Protein product: CASSLPQGAGGYTF.